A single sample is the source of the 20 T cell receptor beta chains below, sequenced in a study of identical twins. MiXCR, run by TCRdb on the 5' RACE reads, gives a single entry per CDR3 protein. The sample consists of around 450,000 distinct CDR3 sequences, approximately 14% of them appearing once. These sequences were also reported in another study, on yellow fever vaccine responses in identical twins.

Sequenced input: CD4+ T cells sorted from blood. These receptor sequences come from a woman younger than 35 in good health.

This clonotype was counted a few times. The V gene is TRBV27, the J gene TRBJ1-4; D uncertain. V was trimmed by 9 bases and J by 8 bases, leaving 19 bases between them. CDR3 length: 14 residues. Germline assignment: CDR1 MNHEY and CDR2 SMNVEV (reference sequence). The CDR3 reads CARVRRRGNEKLFF. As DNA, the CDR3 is TGTGCCAGGGTCCGTAGACGCGGGAACGAAAAACTGTTTTTT.

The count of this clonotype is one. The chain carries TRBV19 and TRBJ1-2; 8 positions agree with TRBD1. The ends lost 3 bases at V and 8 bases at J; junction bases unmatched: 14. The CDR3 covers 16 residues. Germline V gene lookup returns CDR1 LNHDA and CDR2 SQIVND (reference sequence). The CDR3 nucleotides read TGTGCCAGTAGTATTTCAGGGGGCGGATCGGTAAGCGGCTACACCTTC. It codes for CASSISGGGSVSGYTF.

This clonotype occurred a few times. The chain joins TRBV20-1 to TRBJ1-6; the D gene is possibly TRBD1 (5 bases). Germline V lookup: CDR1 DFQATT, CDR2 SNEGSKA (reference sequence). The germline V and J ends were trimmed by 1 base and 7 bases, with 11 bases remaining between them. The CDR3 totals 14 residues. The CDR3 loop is CSARAGGVNSPLHF. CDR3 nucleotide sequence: TGCAGTGCTAGAGCGGGGGGAGTAAATTCACCCCTCCACTTT.

The CDR3: CASSYSMGSYNEQFF. The CDR3 DNA reads TGTGCCAGCAGTTACTCGATGGGCTCCTACAATGAGCAGTTCTTC. J is TRBJ2-1 and V is TRBV6-2 or TRBV6-3; D uncertain. This CDR3 has 15 residues. Germline CDR1 and CDR2: MNHEY and SVGEGT. The ends were cut back, 0 bases at V and 0 bases at J, with 6 bases in the middle.

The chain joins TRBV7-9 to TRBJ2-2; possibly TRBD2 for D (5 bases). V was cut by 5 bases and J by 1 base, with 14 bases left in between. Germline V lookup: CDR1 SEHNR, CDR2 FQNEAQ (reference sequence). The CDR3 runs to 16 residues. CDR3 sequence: CASSRRRVMNTGELFF. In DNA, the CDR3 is TGTGCCAGCAGCCGCAGGCGGGTTATGAACACCGGGGAGCTGTTTTTT. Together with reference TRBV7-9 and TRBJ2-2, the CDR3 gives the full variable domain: DTGVSQNPRHKITKRGQNVTFRCDPISEHNRLYWYRQTLGQGPEFLTYFQNEAQLEKSRLLSDRFSAERPKGSFSTLEIQRTEQGDSAMYLCASSRRRVMNTGELFFGEGSRLTVL.

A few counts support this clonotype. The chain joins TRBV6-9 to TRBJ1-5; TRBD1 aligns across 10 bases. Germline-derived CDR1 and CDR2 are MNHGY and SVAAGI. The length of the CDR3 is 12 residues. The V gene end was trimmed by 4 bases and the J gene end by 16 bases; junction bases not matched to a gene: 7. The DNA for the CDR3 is TGTGCCAGCAGTTTCCGGGACAGGGGACAACATTTT. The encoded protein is CASSFRDRGQHF.

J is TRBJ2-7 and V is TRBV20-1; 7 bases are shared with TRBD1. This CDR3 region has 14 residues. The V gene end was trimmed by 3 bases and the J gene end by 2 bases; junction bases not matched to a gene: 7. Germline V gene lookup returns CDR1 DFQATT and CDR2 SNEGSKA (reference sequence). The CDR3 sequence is CSASRDRAPYEQYF. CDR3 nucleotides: TGCAGTGCTAGCCGAGACAGGGCACCCTACGAGCAGTACTTC.

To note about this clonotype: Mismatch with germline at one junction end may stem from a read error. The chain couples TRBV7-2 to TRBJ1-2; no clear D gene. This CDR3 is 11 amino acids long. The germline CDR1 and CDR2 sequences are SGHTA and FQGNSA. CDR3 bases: TGTGCCAGCAGCCGTGGACCGACGGGATTCTTC. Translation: CASSRGPTGFF.

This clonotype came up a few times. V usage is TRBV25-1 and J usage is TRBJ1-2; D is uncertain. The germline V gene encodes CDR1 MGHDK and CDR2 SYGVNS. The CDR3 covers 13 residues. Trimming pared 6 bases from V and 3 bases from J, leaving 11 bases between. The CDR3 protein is CASRTHGDYGYTF. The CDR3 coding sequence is TGTGCCAGCAGGACCCACGGGGACTATGGCTACACCTTC.

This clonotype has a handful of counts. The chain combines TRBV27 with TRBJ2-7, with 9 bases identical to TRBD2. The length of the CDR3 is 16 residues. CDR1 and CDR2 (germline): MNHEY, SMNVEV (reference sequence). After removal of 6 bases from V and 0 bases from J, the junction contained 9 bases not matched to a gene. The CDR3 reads CASRPHGTSPSYEQYF. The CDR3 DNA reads TGTGCCAGCAGACCGCACGGGACTAGCCCCTCCTACGAGCAGTACTTC.

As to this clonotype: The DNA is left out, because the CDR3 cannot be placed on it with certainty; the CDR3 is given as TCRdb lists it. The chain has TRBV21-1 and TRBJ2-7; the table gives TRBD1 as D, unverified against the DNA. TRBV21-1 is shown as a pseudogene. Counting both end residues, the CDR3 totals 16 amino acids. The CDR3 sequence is CASTSYVGVGTYEQYF.

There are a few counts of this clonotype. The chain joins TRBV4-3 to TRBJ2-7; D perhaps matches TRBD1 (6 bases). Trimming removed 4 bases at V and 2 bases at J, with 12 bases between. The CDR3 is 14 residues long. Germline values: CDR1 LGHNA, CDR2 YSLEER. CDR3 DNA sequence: TGCGCCAGCAGCCGAAGTTCAGGGGCCTACGAGCAGTACTTC. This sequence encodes CASSRSSGAYEQYF.

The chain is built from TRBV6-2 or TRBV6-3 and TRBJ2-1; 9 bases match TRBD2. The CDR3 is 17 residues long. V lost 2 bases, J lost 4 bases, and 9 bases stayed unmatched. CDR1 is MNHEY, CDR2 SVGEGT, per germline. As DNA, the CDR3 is TGTGCCAGCAGTTACCAACTAACTAGCGGGCTTTACAATGAGCAGTTCTTC. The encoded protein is CASSYQLTSGLYNEQFF.

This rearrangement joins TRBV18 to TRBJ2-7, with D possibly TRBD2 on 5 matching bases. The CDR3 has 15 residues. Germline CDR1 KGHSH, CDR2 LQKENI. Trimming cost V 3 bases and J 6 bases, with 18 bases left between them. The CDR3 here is CASSPFSDAGGEQYF. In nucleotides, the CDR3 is TGTGCCAGCTCACCGTTTAGCGACGCCGGAGGCGAGCAGTACTTC.

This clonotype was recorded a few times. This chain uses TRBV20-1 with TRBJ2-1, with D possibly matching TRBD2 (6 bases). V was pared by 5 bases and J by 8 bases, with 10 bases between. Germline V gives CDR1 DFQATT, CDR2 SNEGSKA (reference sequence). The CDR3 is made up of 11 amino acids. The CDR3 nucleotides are TGCAGTGCTCTACGGGGGTATGAGCAGTTCTTC. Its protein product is CSALRGYEQFF.

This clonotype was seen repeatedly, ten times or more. The CDR3 coding sequence is TGTGCCAGCAGCTCCTTTATGGGCCGGGGAACTGAAGCTTTCTTT. It is translated as CASSSFMGRGTEAFF. This rearrangement joins TRBV7-9 to TRBJ1-1; D uncertain. The CDR3 covers 15 residues. V lost 4 bases and J lost 5, with 17 bases in between. The V gene's germline CDR1 is SEHNR and CDR2 FQNEAQ (reference sequence).

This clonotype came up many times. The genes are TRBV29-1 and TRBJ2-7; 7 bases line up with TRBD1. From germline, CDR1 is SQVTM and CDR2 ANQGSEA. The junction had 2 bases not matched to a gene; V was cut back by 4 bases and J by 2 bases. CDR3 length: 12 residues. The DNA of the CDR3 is TGCAGCGTTGGGGGACAGACCTACGAGCAGTACTTC. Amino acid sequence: CSVGGQTYEQYF.

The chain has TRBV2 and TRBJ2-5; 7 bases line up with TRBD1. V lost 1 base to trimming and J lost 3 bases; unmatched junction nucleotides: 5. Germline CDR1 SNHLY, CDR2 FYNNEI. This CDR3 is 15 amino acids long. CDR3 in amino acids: CASSEVRQGKETQYF. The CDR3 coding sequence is TGTGCCAGCAGTGAAGTGCGACAGGGAAAAGAGACCCAGTACTTC.

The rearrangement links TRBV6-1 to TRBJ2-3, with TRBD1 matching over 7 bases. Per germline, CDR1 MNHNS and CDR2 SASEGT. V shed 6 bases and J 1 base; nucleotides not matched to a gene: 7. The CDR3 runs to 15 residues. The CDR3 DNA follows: TGTGCCAGCAGCCGAACCGGGACAGGCACAGATACGCAGTATTTT. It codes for CASSRTGTGTDTQYF.

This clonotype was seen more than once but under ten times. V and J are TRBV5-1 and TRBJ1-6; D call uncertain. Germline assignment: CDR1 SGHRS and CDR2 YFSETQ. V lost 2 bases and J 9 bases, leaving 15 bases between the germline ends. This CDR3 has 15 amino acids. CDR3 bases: TGCGCCAGCAGCTTAGGTGGCGCCGACGGTTCACCCCTCCACTTT. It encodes CASSLGGADGSPLHF.